Following are 5 T cell receptor beta chains from one sample sequenced in a study of T cell responses to AZD1222 COVID-19 vaccine. Using immunoSEQ multiplex PCR, the repertoire was profiled, and TCRdb retains in-frame clones only, with some absent. This sample yields roughly 91,000 clones, of which 70% to 90% are seen a single time; around 3.2% belongs to the top ten. Material: peripheral blood, obtained on day 0 of AZD1222 vaccination. The receptors come from an adult in good health.

The sample holds a few counts of this clone. This chain joins TRBV19 and TRBJ1-6; 10 nucleotides match TRBD1. The CDR3 covers 15 residues. Trimming cost V 7 bases and J 4 bases; bases outside gene matches: 4. The germline gives CDR1 LNHDA, CDR2 SQIVND (reference sequence). In nucleotides, the CDR3 is TGTGCCAGTAAAGGACAGGGGGGATATAATTCACCCCTCCACTTT. Translated, it gives CASKGQGGYNSPLHF.

V and J are TRBV11-3 and TRBJ1-2; D is perhaps TRBD1 (5 bases). The V end was cut by 2 bases, the J end by 4 bases, with 11 bases between. Germline CDR1 reads SGHNT; CDR2 reads YENEEA. The CDR3 contains 14 residues. CDR3: CASSLSQGVYGYTF. CDR3 DNA: TGTGCCAGCAGCTTATCCCAAGGGGTCTATGGCTACACCTTC.

Only a few counts were recorded for this clone. V and J are TRBV5-1 and TRBJ2-2, with D uncertain. CDR1 and CDR2 from the germline V gene are SGHRS and YFSETQ. The ends were cut back, 7 bases at V and 0 bases at J, with 16 bases in the middle. The CDR3 length is 16 residues. Written as DNA, the CDR3 is TGCGCCAGCGGATCCACAAAGGCCGCGAACACCGGGGAGCTGTTTTTT. This translates into CASGSTKAANTGELFF.

V is TRBV4-1 and J is TRBJ2-4, with TRBD2 identical over 9 bases. The ends lost 0 bases at V and 4 bases at J; junction bases unmatched: 7. Looked up from germline, CDR1 is MGHRA and CDR2 is YSYEKL. The CDR3 extends over 17 amino acids. Here the CDR3 reads CASSQDIAGGAKNIQYF. CDR3 coding DNA: TGCGCCAGCAGCCAAGATATCGCGGGGGGGGCTAAAAACATTCAGTACTTC.

This clone has more than one count but fewer than ten. This sequence joins TRBV6-5 and TRBJ2-5, with 8 bases that match TRBD2. CDR3 length equals 15 residues. The germline V gene encodes CDR1 MNHEY and CDR2 SVGAGI. With V trimmed by 6 bases and J by 2 bases, 8 bases remained unmatched. The chain's CDR3 is CASSPPSSGQETQYF. Written as DNA, the CDR3 is TGTGCCAGCAGCCCACCTTCTAGCGGGCAAGAGACCCAGTACTTC.